This entry is about one T cell receptor (beta chain). What it binds is unknown. Using immunoSEQ multiplex PCR, the repertoire was profiled, and TCRdb retains in-frame clones only, with some absent. Of about 130,000 clones in the sample, approximately 90% were seen once. The data were obtained in a study of cytomegalovirus exposure and HLA in healthy donors. The germline V gene encodes CDR1 SGHTA and CDR2 FQGNSA. The CDR3 has 13 amino acids. J lost 8 bases, V lost 5 bases, and 5 bases had no gene match. Study results and caveats: The classifier reportedly diagnosed cytomegalovirus status with high sensitivity and specificity. Most TCRs appeared rarely, but some public TCRs recurred in many donors.

The TCR comes from a woman aged 30 to 39 in good health and CMV-seropositive. The chain has TRBV7-2 and TRBJ2-1; 8 bases line up with TRBD1. Source material: PBMCs. CDR3 bases: TGTGCCAGCAGCCCCGCAGGGGGCTATGAGCAGTTCTTC. This translates into CASSPAGGYEQFF.